This TCR beta chain was sequenced for a study of CD4 T cells in relation to SARS-CoV-2 and coronaviruses. Germline V gene lookup returns CDR1 LNHDA and CDR2 SQIVND (reference sequence). The length of the CDR3 is 18 residues. V was trimmed by 0 bases and J by 1 base, leaving 16 bases between them. Unexposed donor CD4+ T cells date from about 2011-2018, before the COVID-19 pandemic. After less than 11 days of culture, CD4+ T cells were isolated. This clone came up once. Its target is not known. Clones were sequenced by immunoSEQ multiplex PCR, and TCRdb holds only the in-frame ones, with some missing. The repertoire includes 15,000 to 20,000 clones, 70% to 80% of them detected once, and around a quarter sits in the top ten.

The chain couples TRBV19 to TRBJ1-5; D gene ambiguous. This sequence was found in a human donor in good health. Sequenced: CD4+ T cells from PBMCs, cultured in vitro. The CDR3 loop is CASSIDSTGSVSNQPQHF. For the CDR3, the DNA is TGTGCCAGTAGTATAGATTCCACGGGGTCAGTCAGCAATCAGCCCCAGCATTTT.